This T cell receptor beta chain appears in the sequencing data of a study of blood T cells in healthy people across ages. As to this clonotype: This may stem from a read error, because a much larger clone lies one nucleotide away.

There are 12 residues in the CDR3. Germline assignment: CDR1 MDHEN and CDR2 SYDVKM. The V end lost 7 bases, the J end lost 2 bases, and 9 bases lay between the germline ends. Next came a second PCR, run for roughly 6 to 11 cycles, which used a sample-barcoded 5' primer along with a J-beta primer mix. MiXCR was run by TCRdb on the 5' RACE reads, yielding one entry per CDR3 protein. The table lists approximately 900,000 distinct CDR3 sequences, under 35% of them singletons, with more than 8.5% in the top ten. The data also belong to a second study, concerning T cells of mothers and their children. Per that paper: Slightly higher but non-significant overlap marked related mother-child pairs versus unrelated pairs. No clones detected were persistent microchimeric T cell clones.

The chain is built from TRBV28 and TRBJ2-7, with D maybe TRBD2 (6 bases). The sample was blood. The TCR comes from a woman in her thirties or forties in good health. The CDR3 nucleotides read TGTGCCAGCACCCCGGGGGCCTACGAGCAGTACTTC. This sequence encodes CASTPGAYEQYF.